Listed below are T cell receptor beta chains from one sample, sequenced in a study of blood T cell repertoires in COVID-19. The assay was immunoSEQ multiplex PCR, and TCRdb's table has in-frame clones only and misses some. The table lists 150,000 to 250,000 clones, 75% to 90% of them singletons. The source material was PBMCs or T cells enriched from blood (not recorded which). The receptors were sampled from a woman in her twenties or thirties who had recovered from COVID-19. CDR3s include the opening cysteine and the closing phenylalanine or tryptophan. The D gene is left open where the match is weak. Clone size is stated in some rows and not others, as once, few, many or a class when expanded.

CDR3nt,CDR3aa,d_gene,j_gene,abundance,v_gene
TGTGCCAGCTCACTCCAGGATTCTGGAAACACCATATATTTT,CASSLQDSGNTIYF,NA,TRBJ1-3,NA,TRBV18
TGTGCCAGCAGCTTGGGCGCGGGACAGGGGGATGGCTACACCTTC,CASSLGAGQGDGYTF,TRBD1,TRBJ1-2,NA,TRBV5-4
TGTGCCATTCGGATCTCTAGCGGGACCTACGAGCAGTACTTC,CAIRISSGTYEQYF,TRBD2,TRBJ2-7,few,TRBV6-5
TGTGCTAGCAGCTTAGCCGGGACAGGGGCCAACAATGAGCAGTTCTTC,CASSLAGTGANNEQFF,TRBD1,TRBJ2-1,NA,TRBV7-7
TGTGCCACCAGCAGAGGGGCAGGGAACACTGAAGCTTTCTTT,CATSRGAGNTEAFF,NA,TRBJ1-1,NA,TRBV15
TGTGCCAGTAGTATTCCAACTAGCTGGGCCGGGGAGCTGTTTTTT,CASSIPTSWAGELFF,NA,TRBJ2-2,NA,TRBV19
TGTGCCAGTAGTGGCGACCCGGACAGGGGAGGTGGCTACACCTTC,CASSGDPDRGGGYTF,TRBD1,TRBJ1-2,once,TRBV19
TGTGCCAGCAGCCAACCAGGGGATAATGAAAAACTGTTTTTT,CASSQPGDNEKLFF,NA,TRBJ1-4,NA,TRBV4-2
TGTGCCAGCAGTGATATACGGGAGGGGGCAAGGTATGCTTTCTTT,CASSDIREGARYAFF,TRBD1,TRBJ1-1,NA,TRBV25-1
TGTGCCACCAGTGATTTGTGGGCAAGTCCGACAGACTCTGGAAACACCATATATTTT,CATSDLWASPTDSGNTIYF,NA,TRBJ1-3,NA,TRBV24-1
TGTGCCAGTAGTATAGATTGGCCGGGACTTAGCAATCAGCCCCAGCATTTT,CASSIDWPGLSNQPQHF,NA,TRBJ1-5,once,TRBV19
TGTGCCAGCAGCTGGGACGGGAGAGTGAACACCGGGGAGCTGTTTTTT,CASSWDGRVNTGELFF,NA,TRBJ2-2,NA,TRBV5-4
TGCAGCGCCCCGGGGGGGAGGTACACTGAAGCTTTCTTT,CSAPGGRYTEAFF,NA,TRBJ1-1,NA,TRBV29-1
TGTGCCAGCAGCCCACAGATCGACAGGGGCAATAATTCACCCCTCCACTTT,CASSPQIDRGNNSPLHF,TRBD1,TRBJ1-6,NA,TRBV7-3
TGTGCCAGCAGCGGGCAGGGTGGGGAGCAGTACTTC,CASSGQGGEQYF,NA,TRBJ2-7,NA,TRBV11-3
TGTGCCAGCAGGGACAGAGGCTACGAGCAGTACTTC,CASRDRGYEQYF,NA,TRBJ2-7,once,TRBV27
TGTGCCAGCAGCTTAGGTGTCGGCAATCAGCCCCAGCATTTT,CASSLGVGNQPQHF,NA,TRBJ1-5,NA,TRBV7-9
TGTGCCAGCACCGTAGGGGGGGGAGAGACCCAGTACTTC,CASTVGGGETQYF,NA,TRBJ2-5,NA,TRBV9
TGTGCCAGCAGTGCCCGGACAGGATCGAACACTGAAGCTTTCTTT,CASSARTGSNTEAFF,TRBD1,TRBJ1-1,NA,TRBV28
TGTGCCAGCAGCGTTGGGGCCGGGAGTCGCACTGAAGCTTTCTTT,CASSVGAGSRTEAFF,NA,TRBJ1-1,NA,TRBV5-4
TGCGCCAGCAGCCAAGCCGGGACAGGAGGCTACGAGCAGTACTTC,CASSQAGTGGYEQYF,TRBD1,TRBJ2-7,NA,TRBV4-3